The 12 T cell receptor beta chains listed next were all sequenced from one sample in a study of blood T cell repertoires in COVID-19. Profiled with immunoSEQ multiplex PCR; TCRdb holds only in-frame clones, not every one. The sample yields some 180,000 clones, 75% to 90% seen once. The specimen was peripheral blood. The receptors come from a woman aged 55-69 years with acute or convalescent COVID-19.

Regarding this clone: The sample carries other DNA sequences with the same CDR3. This sequence joins TRBV28 and TRBJ1-1, with TRBD1 identical over 7 bases. Losses at the gene ends were 6 bases for V and 4 bases for J; bases not matched to a gene: 5. The CDR3 covers 13 residues. CDR1 and CDR2 from the germline V gene are MDHEN and SYDVKM. The CDR3 DNA sequence: TGTGCCAGCAGGGGAGACAGGGTCACTGAAGCTTTCTTT. The encoded protein is CASRGDRVTEAFF. The full variable domain, its missing parts supplied by reference TRBV28 and TRBJ1-1, is DVKVTQSSRYLVKRTGEKVFLECVQDMDHENMFWYRQDPGLGLRLIYFSYDVKMKEKGDIPEGYSVSREKKERFSLILESASTNQTSMYLCASRGDRVTEAFFGQGTRLTVV.

CDR3 in amino acids: CASSQRQGNNEQFF. The DNA for the CDR3 is TGCGCCAGCAGCCAACGACAGGGGAACAATGAGCAGTTCTTC. This sequence joins TRBV4-1 and TRBJ2-1, with 8 bases fitting TRBD1. V dropped 2 bases and J dropped 5; count of bases not matched to a gene: 2. The length of the CDR3 is 14 residues. Germline-derived CDR1 and CDR2 are MGHRA and YSYEKL.

The chain links TRBV18 to TRBJ1-6, with 7 bases lining up with TRBD1. J lost 5 bases, V lost 6 bases, and 4 bases had no gene match. The CDR3 sequence is 14 residues long. In germline, CDR1 is KGHSH, CDR2 LQKENI. For the CDR3, the DNA is TGTGCCAGCTCTGGTACAGGGGATAATTCACCCCTCCACTTT. This codes for CASSGTGDNSPLHF.

The chain recombines TRBV7-3 with TRBJ2-5, with D unclear. The CDR3 sequence is 13 residues long. The germline gives CDR1 SGHTA, CDR2 FQGTGA. The germline V and J ends were trimmed by 3 bases and 1 base, with 6 bases remaining between them. Here the CDR3 reads CASSFSPQETQYF. Written as DNA, the CDR3 is TGTGCCAGCAGCTTTAGCCCCCAAGAGACCCAGTACTTC.

This clone showed up just once. The chain is built from TRBV28 and TRBJ2-7; possible D gene TRBD2, 6 bases. The germline V gene has CDR1 MDHEN and CDR2 SYDVKM. This CDR3 spans 14 amino acids. The V end was cut by 3 bases, the J end by 2 bases, with 11 bases between. DNA for the CDR3: TGTGCCAGCAGTTTGGGGCGGGACCCCTACGAGCAGTACTTC. It specifies CASSLGRDPYEQYF.

The chain combines TRBV30 with TRBJ2-1, with D tentatively TRBD2 (5 bases). The germline CDR1 and CDR2 sequences are GTSNPN and SVGIG (reference sequence). V was trimmed by 0 bases and J by 6 bases, leaving 12 bases between them. The CDR3 spans 14 residues. CDR3 in amino acids: CAWSVHGSFNEQFF. The DNA for the CDR3 is TGTGCCTGGAGTGTACATGGGAGTTTCAATGAGCAGTTCTTC. The full variable domain, its missing parts supplied by reference TRBV30 and TRBJ2-1, is SQTIHQWPATLVQPVGSPLSLECTVEGTSNPNLYWYRQAAGRGLQLLFYSVGIGQISSEVPQNLSASRPQDRQFILSSKKLLLSDSGFYLCAWSVHGSFNEQFFGPGTRLTVL.

The chain carries TRBV29-1 and TRBJ1-5, with D tentatively TRBD1 (5 bases). The length of the CDR3 is 13 residues. From germline, CDR1 is SQVTM and CDR2 ANQGSEA. Trimming left V 2 bases short and J 3 bases short, with 8 bases between. The CDR3, as DNA: TGCAGCGTTGAACAGGGTTCCAATCAGCCCCAGCATTTT. Amino acid sequence: CSVEQGSNQPQHF.

The chain's CDR3 is CASSLDRVRTGELFF. The DNA of the CDR3 is TGTGCCAGCAGCTTAGACAGGGTTCGCACCGGGGAGCTGTTTTTT. V usage is TRBV7-2 and J usage is TRBJ2-2; D is possibly TRBD1 (6 bases). The ends were cut back, 1 base at V and 4 bases at J, with 10 bases in the middle. The germline gives CDR1 SGHTA, CDR2 FQGNSA. The length of the CDR3 is 15 residues.

The chain couples TRBV15 to TRBJ1-1, with D tentatively TRBD1 (6 bases). The CDR3 is 16 amino acids. Germline values: CDR1 LNHNV, CDR2 YYDKDF (reference sequence). Trimming took off 2 bases at V and 4 bases at J, with 17 bases between the two ends. In nucleotides, the CDR3 is TGTGCCACCAGCAGATACCCAGGGGCCTTTGGCACTGAAGCTTTCTTT. It specifies CATSRYPGAFGTEAFF.

This chain connects TRBV18 to TRBJ2-7; 8 bases agree with TRBD1. The trim removed 1 base at V and 5 bases at J, leaving 10 bases unmatched. There are 16 residues in the CDR3. Germline V gives CDR1 KGHSH, CDR2 LQKENI. DNA of the CDR3: TGTGCCAGCTCACCACGGGACAGGACCGTTAGGGACGAGCAGTACTTC. Its protein product is CASSPRDRTVRDEQYF.

The count of this clone is one. The chain is built from TRBV5-1 and TRBJ1-1; D is unclear. V was clipped by 2 bases and J by 0 bases, with 8 bases between them. The CDR3 runs 14 residues. Germline values: CDR1 SGHRS, CDR2 YFSETQ. CDR3 amino acids: CASSFSSLNTEAFF. The CDR3 coding sequence is TGCGCCAGCAGCTTTTCCTCCCTGAACACTGAAGCTTTCTTT. Complete variable domain (other parts from reference TRBV5-1 and TRBJ1-1): KAGVTQTPRYLIKTRGQQVTLSCSPISGHRSVSWYQQTPGQGLQFLFEYFSETQRNKGNFPGRFSGRQFSNSRSEMNVSTLELGDSALYLCASSFSSLNTEAFFGQGTRLTVV.

The rearrangement links TRBV12-5 to TRBJ1-1, with D hard to call. This CDR3 contains 14 residues. Trimming pared 1 base from V and 0 bases from J, leaving 6 bases between. Per the germline V gene, CDR1 is LGHNT and CDR2 is FRNRAP. The CDR3 is CASGLGQMNTEAFF. CDR3 coding DNA: TGTGCTAGTGGTTTGGGTCAGATGAACACTGAAGCTTTCTTT.